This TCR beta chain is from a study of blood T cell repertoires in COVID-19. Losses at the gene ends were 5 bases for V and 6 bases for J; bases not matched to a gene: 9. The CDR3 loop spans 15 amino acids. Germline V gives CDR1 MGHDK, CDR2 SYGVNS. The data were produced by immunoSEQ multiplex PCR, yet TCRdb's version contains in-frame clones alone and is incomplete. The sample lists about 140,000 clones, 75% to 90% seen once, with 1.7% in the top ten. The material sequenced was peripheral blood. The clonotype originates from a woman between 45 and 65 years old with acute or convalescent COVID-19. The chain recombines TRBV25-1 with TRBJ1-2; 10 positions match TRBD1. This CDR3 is CASSKSAGTGDGYTF. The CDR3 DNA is TGTGCCAGCAGTAAATCCGCCGGGACAGGGGATGGCTACACCTTC.